The 24 T cell receptor beta chains presented below share a single source sample, sequenced in a study of T cells in Graves' hyperthyroidism and ophthalmopathy. RNA transcripts yielded amplified TCR beta CDR3 regions. HTBI primers were the set used in a first-round RT-PCR of the TCR CDR3. Using its own MiXCR run on the multiplex PCR reads, TCRdb lists one record per CDR3 protein. The table records some 650,000 distinct CDR3 sequences, about a sixth of them present only once. The sample consisted of blood. Receptors were obtained from a woman aged 40 to 50 with Graves' ophthalmopathy.

This clonotype has a count of ten or more. The V gene is TRBV3-1, the J gene TRBJ2-3; D remains unclear. The CDR3 covers 16 residues. Germline CDR1 LGHDT, CDR2 YNNKEL (reference sequence). V was shortened by 0 bases and J by 4 bases, with 14 bases between the two germline ends. This chain's CDR3 is CASSQDSASGADTQYF. The DNA of the CDR3 is TGTGCCAGCAGCCAAGATTCCGCAAGTGGGGCAGATACGCAGTATTTT.

The chain employs TRBV15 and TRBJ2-1; tentatively, D is TRBD2 (7 bases). V lost 7 bases, J lost 5 bases, and 18 bases lay in between. Germline CDR1 is LNHNV and CDR2 is YYDKDF (reference sequence). The CDR3 length is 15 residues. The DNA of the CDR3 is TGTGCCACCACCCTCTCCGGCGGGGGCCACAATGAGCAGTTCTTC. Its protein product is CATTLSGGGHNEQFF.

This clonotype has just a few counts. The J gene is TRBJ2-7, the V gene TRBV6-1; perhaps TRBD1 as D (5 bases). CDR3 length: 16 amino acids. The germline V and J ends were trimmed by 6 bases and 2 bases, with 20 bases remaining between them. Germline values: CDR1 MNHNS, CDR2 SASEGT. The CDR3 region is CASSSTRADKTYEQYF. CDR3 sequence (DNA): TGTGCCAGCAGCTCCACCCGTGCGGACAAGACCTACGAGCAGTACTTC.

This clonotype was counted only a few times. The chain is built from TRBV10-3 and TRBJ2-7; either TRBD1 or TRBD2 may fit D (7 bases each). This CDR3 contains 14 residues. V lost 10 bases, J lost 6 bases, and 22 bases lay in between. Germline-derived CDR1 and CDR2 are ENHRY and SYGVKD. The CDR3 sequence is CATLGGTEASEQYF. The CDR3 DNA follows: TGTGCCACCTTGGGAGGGACAGAAGCCTCCGAGCAGTACTTC.

This clonotype was recorded at least ten times. The V call is TRBV5-1, the J call TRBJ2-1; TRBD2 aligns across 11 bases. Germline V gives CDR1 SGHRS, CDR2 YFSETQ. The CDR3 spans 15 residues. V lost 3 bases, J lost 6 bases, and 5 bases stayed unmatched. Here the CDR3 DNA reads TGCGCCAGCAGCTCCACTAGCGGGAGTGTCAATGAGCAGTTCTTC. It is translated as CASSSTSGSVNEQFF.

The chain uses TRBV6-1 and TRBJ2-3, with 7 positions matching TRBD1. Per germline, CDR1 MNHNS and CDR2 SASEGT. There are 14 residues in the CDR3. With 5 bases clipped from V and 0 bases from J, the junction kept 2 bases outside the gene matches. As DNA, the CDR3 is TGTGCCAGCAGTACGACAGGGAGCACAGATACGCAGTATTTT. This gives the protein CASSTTGSTDTQYF.

This chain links TRBV20-1 with TRBJ1-3, with TRBD1 identical over 10 bases. Germline V gives CDR1 DFQATT, CDR2 SNEGSKA (reference sequence). The CDR3 is 14 amino acids. With V trimmed by 3 bases and J by 5 bases, 4 bases remained unmatched. CDR3 loop: CSARETGGRNTIYF. The CDR3 nucleotides are TGCAGTGCTAGGGAGACAGGGGGCAGAAACACCATATATTTT.

This clonotype was counted at least ten times. The chain uses TRBV11-2 and TRBJ2-7; a weak D match, TRBD2 (6 bases). Trimming removed 5 bases from V and 5 bases from J, with 13 bases in between. The CDR3 has 13 amino acids. Germline V gene lookup returns CDR1 SGHAT and CDR2 FQNNGV. Here the CDR3 reads CASSTSGLNEQYF. The CDR3, as DNA: TGTGCCAGCAGCACGAGCGGGCTTAACGAGCAGTACTTC.

The chain combines TRBV12-3 or TRBV12-4 with TRBJ1-2; D is unclear. V shed 6 bases and J shed 7 bases, with 15 bases lying between them. The CDR3 covers 13 residues. The CDR3: CASRRRVLGGYTF. The CDR3 coding sequence is TGTGCCAGCAGGCGACGGGTCCTTGGTGGCTACACCTTC.

This clonotype was detected many times. The V gene is TRBV3-1, the J gene TRBJ1-2; 9 nucleotides align to TRBD1. CDR1 is LGHDT and CDR2 is YNNKEL in the germline V gene (reference sequence). CDR3 size: 15 residues. The J segment lost 5 bases and the V segment lost 4 bases, leaving 8 bases of the junction unmatched. As DNA, the CDR3 is TGTGCCAGCAGCCTTCTGGGACAGGGATTGTATGGCTACACCTTC. This codes for CASSLLGQGLYGYTF.

This clonotype was seen many times. The chain employs TRBV12-3 or TRBV12-4 and TRBJ2-7; a possible D gene is TRBD1 (6 bases). The CDR3 contains 16 residues. Trimming stripped 4 bases from V and 0 bases from J, with 16 bases between. The CDR3 region has the DNA TGTGCCAGCAGTTCAGTCACTCCGGACAGCTCCTACGAGCAGTACTTC. Protein sequence: CASSSVTPDSSYEQYF.

This clonotype was seen a handful of times. The CDR3 nucleotides are TGCGCCAGCAGCCAAGGAAGGGGCTCCTACAATGAGCAGTTCTTC. Protein product: CASSQGRGSYNEQFF. The rearrangement links TRBV4-1 to TRBJ2-1; D may be TRBD1 (5 bases). Germline-derived CDR1 and CDR2 are MGHRA and YSYEKL. This CDR3 contains 15 residues. V was trimmed by 1 base and J by 0 bases, leaving 7 bases between them.

The V call is TRBV27, the J call TRBJ2-3; weak D call: TRBD2 (5 bases). The CDR3 spans 16 residues. V gave up 6 bases and J gave up 7 bases, with 23 bases separating them. The germline CDR1 and CDR2 sequences are MNHEY and SMNVEV (reference sequence). CDR3 DNA: TGTGCCAGCAGCTATACTAGGCCCCACTACGGGAATACGCAGTATTTT. Its protein product is CASSYTRPHYGNTQYF.

The chain carries TRBV6-5 and TRBJ2-5; tentatively, D is TRBD1 (6 bases). Between the trimmed V and J ends, which lost 4 bases and 7 bases, there was a span of 16 bases. The CDR3 has 14 amino acids. Germline V gene sequence: CDR1 MNHEY, CDR2 SVGAGI. DNA for the CDR3: TGTGCCAGCAGTTCGAACAGGGTCCCCAGGACCCAGTACTTC. Translated, it gives CASSSNRVPRTQYF.

The chain carries TRBV7-3 and TRBJ2-5; 9 nucleotides align to TRBD2. The junction had 12 bases not matched to a gene; V was cut back by 5 bases and J by 5 bases. Germline values: CDR1 SGHTA, CDR2 FQGTGA. The CDR3 consists of 16 residues. This CDR3 is CASSIGVAGVVETQYF. The DNA for the CDR3 is TGTGCCAGCAGCATAGGGGTAGCGGGGGTTGTGGAGACCCAGTACTTC.

This clonotype was observed many times. The J gene is TRBJ1-2, the V gene TRBV28; D ambiguous. V lost 5 bases and J lost 8, with 12 bases in between. The CDR3 has 12 residues. CDR1 and CDR2 (germline): MDHEN, SYDVKM. CDR3: CASSLESMGYTF. CDR3 bases: TGTGCCAGCAGTCTGGAATCCATGGGCTACACCTTC.

The chain employs TRBV19 and TRBJ1-1; 10 nucleotides line up with TRBD1. This CDR3 is built from 13 residues. Germline V gene lookup returns CDR1 LNHDA and CDR2 SQIVND (reference sequence). The trim removed 4 bases at V and 4 bases at J, leaving 0 bases unmatched. CDR3 protein: CASSRQGATEAFF. The DNA of the CDR3 is TGTGCCAGTAGTAGACAGGGGGCCACTGAAGCTTTCTTT.

This clonotype has at least ten counts. The chain has TRBV11-2 and TRBJ2-1, with 8 bases that match TRBD2. The V gene's germline CDR1 is SGHAT and CDR2 FQNNGV. The trim removed 0 bases at V and 7 bases at J, leaving 11 bases unmatched. This CDR3 is 17 amino acids long. The CDR3 here is CASSLETLAGPRNEQFF. As DNA, the CDR3 is TGTGCCAGCAGCTTAGAGACTTTAGCGGGGCCTAGGAATGAGCAGTTCTTC.

At least ten counts were recorded for this clonotype. V and J are TRBV7-2 and TRBJ2-3; TRBD2 matches 14 bases. The CDR3 sequence is 19 residues long. Germline V gene data show CDR1 as SGHTA and CDR2 as FQGNSA. V dropped 0 bases and J dropped 0; count of bases not matched to a gene: 5. CDR3 nucleotides: TGTGCCAGCAGCTTAGCGGAAGGGACTAGCGGGAGAAGCACAGATACGCAGTATTTT. Encoded protein: CASSLAEGTSGRSTDTQYF.

Many counts were recorded for this clonotype. The V gene is TRBV2, the J gene TRBJ2-3, with a tentative D call TRBD2 (6 bases). Trimming left V 6 bases short and J 2 bases short, with 18 bases between. Germline V CDR1 and CDR2: SNHLY, FYNNEI. The CDR3 has 16 amino acids. The CDR3, as DNA: TGTGCCAGCAGCGTCGGCCTAGCGCTGAACACAGATACGCAGTATTTT. Translating gives CASSVGLALNTDTQYF. The full variable domain, completed using reference TRBV2 and TRBJ2-3, is EPEVTQTPSHQVTQMGQEVILRCVPISNHLYFYWYRQILGQKVEFLVSFYNNEISEKSEIFDDQFSVERPDGSNFTLKIRSTKLEDSAMYFCASSVGLALNTDTQYFGPGTRLTVL.

This chain links TRBV6-1 with TRBJ1-1; weak D call: TRBD1 (6 bases). V lost 7 bases and J lost 2, with 14 bases in between. The CDR3 extends over 14 amino acids. Germline-derived CDR1 and CDR2 are MNHNS and SASEGT. The CDR3 protein is CASNKPQGNTEAFF. CDR3 nucleotide sequence: TGTGCCAGCAACAAACCACAGGGCAACACTGAAGCTTTCTTT.

This clonotype was seen more than once but under ten times. The chain has TRBV7-3 and TRBJ2-1; 8 nucleotides match TRBD2. The CDR3 is 15 amino acids. Germline V gives CDR1 SGHTA, CDR2 FQGTGA. Germline trimming cut 3 bases from V and 8 bases from J; bases unmatched to any gene: 9. The CDR3 spells CASSLDGRVLDEQFF. As DNA, the CDR3 is TGTGCCAGCAGCTTGGACGGGAGGGTTCTCGATGAGCAGTTCTTC.

This clonotype was seen a few times. The chain combines TRBV5-1 with TRBJ2-6, with D unresolved. Germline CDR1 and CDR2: SGHRS and YFSETQ. V gave up 3 bases and J gave up 2 bases, with 9 bases separating them. The CDR3 contains 15 residues. The DNA for the CDR3 is TGCGCCAGCAGCTGGACCCCTACTGGGGCCAACGTCCTGACTTTC. It is translated as CASSWTPTGANVLTF.

This clonotype showed up many times. J is TRBJ2-4 and V is TRBV18; D is unclear. The CDR3 runs to 13 residues. V was pared by 6 bases and J by 3 bases, with 9 bases between. Germline assignment: CDR1 KGHSH and CDR2 LQKENI. The CDR3 spells CASSPDIKNIQYF. The CDR3 DNA reads as TGTGCCAGCTCGCCAGACATCAAAAACATTCAGTACTTC.